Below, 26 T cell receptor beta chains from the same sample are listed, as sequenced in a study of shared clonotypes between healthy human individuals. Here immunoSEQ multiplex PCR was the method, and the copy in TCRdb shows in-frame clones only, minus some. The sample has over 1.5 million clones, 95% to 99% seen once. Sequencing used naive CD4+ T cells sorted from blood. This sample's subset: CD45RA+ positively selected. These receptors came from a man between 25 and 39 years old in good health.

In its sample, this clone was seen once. CDR3 amino acids: CANVVAGQPQHF. The CDR3, as DNA: TGTGCCAACGTGGTGGCCGGCCAGCCCCAGCATTTT. This sequence joins TRBV7-6 and TRBJ1-5; no definite D call. The CDR3 totals 12 residues. CDR1 is SGHVS, CDR2 FNYEAQ, per germline. V lost 10 bases to trimming and J lost 7 bases, with 14 bases between them.

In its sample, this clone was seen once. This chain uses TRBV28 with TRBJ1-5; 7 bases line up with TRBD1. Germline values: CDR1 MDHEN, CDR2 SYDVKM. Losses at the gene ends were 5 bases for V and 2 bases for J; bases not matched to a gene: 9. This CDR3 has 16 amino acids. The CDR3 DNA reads TGTGCCAGCAGTGCCCCCCCCCAGGGGGGCAATCAGCCCCAGCATTTT. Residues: CASSAPPQGGNQPQHF.

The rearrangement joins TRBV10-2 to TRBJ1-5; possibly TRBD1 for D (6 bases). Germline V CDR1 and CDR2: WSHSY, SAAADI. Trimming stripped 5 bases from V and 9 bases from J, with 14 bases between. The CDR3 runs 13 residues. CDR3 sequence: CASSRGDSRPQHF. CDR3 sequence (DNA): TGCGCCAGCAGTAGGGGGGATTCGCGGCCCCAGCATTTT.

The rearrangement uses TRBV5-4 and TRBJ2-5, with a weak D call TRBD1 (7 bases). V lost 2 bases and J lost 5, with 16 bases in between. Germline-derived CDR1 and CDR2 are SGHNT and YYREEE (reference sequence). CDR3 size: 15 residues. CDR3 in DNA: TGTGCCAGCAGCTTTTATGGGGCAGGGGGGGAGACCCAGTACTTC. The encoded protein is CASSFYGAGGETQYF.

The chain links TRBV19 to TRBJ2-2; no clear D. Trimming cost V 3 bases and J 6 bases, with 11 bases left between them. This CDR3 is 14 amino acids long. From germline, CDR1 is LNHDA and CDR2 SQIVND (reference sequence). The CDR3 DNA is TGTGCCAGTAGTATGAGCCAGGTATCCGGGGAGCTGTTTTTT. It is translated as CASSMSQVSGELFF.

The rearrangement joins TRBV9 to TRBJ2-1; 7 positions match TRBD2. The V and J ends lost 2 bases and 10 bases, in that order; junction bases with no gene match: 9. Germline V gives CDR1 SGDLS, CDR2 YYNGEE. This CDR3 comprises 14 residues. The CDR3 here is CASSVISGPSEQFF. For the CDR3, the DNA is TGTGCCAGCAGCGTGATTAGCGGGCCCTCGGAGCAGTTCTTC.

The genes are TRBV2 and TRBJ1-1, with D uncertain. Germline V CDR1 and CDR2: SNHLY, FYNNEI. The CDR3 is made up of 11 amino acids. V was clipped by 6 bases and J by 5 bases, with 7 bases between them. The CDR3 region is CASSAKTEAFF. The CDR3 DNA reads TGTGCCAGCAGCGCTAAGACTGAAGCTTTCTTT.

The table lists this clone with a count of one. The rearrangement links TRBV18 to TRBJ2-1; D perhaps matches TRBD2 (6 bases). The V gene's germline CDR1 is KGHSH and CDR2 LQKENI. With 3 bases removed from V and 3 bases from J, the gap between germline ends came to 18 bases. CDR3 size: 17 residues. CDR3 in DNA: TGTGCCAGCTCACCTGGAATGGGGGGATTAGACTACAATGAGCAGTTCTTC. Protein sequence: CASSPGMGGLDYNEQFF.

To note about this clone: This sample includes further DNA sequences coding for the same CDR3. The CDR3 bases are TGTGCCAGCAGTTACTCTAGGGATCAGCCCCAGCATTTT. Protein sequence: CASSYSRDQPQHF. This rearrangement joins TRBV6-5 to TRBJ1-5; D is undetermined. The CDR3 totals 13 residues. V was clipped by 0 bases and J by 5 bases, with 5 bases between them. From germline, CDR1 is MNHEY and CDR2 SVGAGI.

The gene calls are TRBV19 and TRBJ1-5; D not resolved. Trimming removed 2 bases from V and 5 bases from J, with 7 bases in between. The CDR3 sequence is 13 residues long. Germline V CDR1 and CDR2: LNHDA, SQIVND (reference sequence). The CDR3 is CASSITPDQPQHF. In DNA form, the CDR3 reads TGTGCCAGTAGTATAACGCCGGATCAGCCCCAGCATTTT.

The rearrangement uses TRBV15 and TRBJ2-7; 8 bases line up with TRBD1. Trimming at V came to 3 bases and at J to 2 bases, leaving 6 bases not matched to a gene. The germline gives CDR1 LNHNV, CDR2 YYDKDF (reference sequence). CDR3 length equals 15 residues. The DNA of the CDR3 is TGTGCCACCAGCAGGGGTCTACAGGGGGCCTACGAGCAGTACTTC. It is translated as CATSRGLQGAYEQYF.

In DNA form, the CDR3 reads TGTGCCAGCAGCCCTCAGGGGGGAGCGAACACCGGGGAGCTGTTTTTT. As protein: CASSPQGGANTGELFF. V gene TRBV7-2 combines with J gene TRBJ2-2; the D gene is possibly TRBD1 (7 bases). The length of the CDR3 is 16 residues. Deletions cut 5 bases from V and 0 bases from J, with 13 bases between. Germline V gives CDR1 SGHTA, CDR2 FQGNSA.

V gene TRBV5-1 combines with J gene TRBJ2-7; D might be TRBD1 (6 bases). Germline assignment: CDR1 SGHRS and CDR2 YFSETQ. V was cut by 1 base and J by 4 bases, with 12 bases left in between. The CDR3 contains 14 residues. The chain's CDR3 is CASSLSRQGYEQYF. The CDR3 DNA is TGCGCCAGCAGCTTGTCCCGCCAGGGGTACGAGCAGTACTTC.

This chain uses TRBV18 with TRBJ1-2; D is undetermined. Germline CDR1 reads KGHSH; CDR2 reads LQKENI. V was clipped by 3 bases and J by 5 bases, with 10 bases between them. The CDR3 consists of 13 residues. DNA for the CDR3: TGTGCCAGCTCACCGCTCTCGGGGTATGGCTACACCTTC. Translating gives CASSPLSGYGYTF.

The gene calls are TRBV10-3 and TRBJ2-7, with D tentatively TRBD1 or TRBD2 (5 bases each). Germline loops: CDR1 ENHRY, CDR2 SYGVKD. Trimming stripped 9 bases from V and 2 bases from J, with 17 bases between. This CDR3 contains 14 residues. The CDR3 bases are TGTGCCATTCTAACCCCGGGGCCCACCTACGAGCAGTACTTC. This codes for CAILTPGPTYEQYF.

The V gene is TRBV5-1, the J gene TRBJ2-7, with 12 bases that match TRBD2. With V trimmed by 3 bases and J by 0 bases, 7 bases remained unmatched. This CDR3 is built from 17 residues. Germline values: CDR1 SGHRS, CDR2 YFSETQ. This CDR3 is CASSWGLAGLSSYEQYF. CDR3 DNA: TGCGCCAGCAGCTGGGGACTAGCGGGTTTAAGCTCCTACGAGCAGTACTTC.

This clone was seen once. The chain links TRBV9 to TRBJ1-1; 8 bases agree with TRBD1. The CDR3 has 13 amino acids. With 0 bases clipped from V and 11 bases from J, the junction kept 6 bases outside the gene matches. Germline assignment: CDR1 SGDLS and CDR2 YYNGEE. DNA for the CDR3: TGTGCCAGCAGCGTAGTTGCAGGGGGCTCGGCTTTCTTT. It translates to CASSVVAGGSAFF.

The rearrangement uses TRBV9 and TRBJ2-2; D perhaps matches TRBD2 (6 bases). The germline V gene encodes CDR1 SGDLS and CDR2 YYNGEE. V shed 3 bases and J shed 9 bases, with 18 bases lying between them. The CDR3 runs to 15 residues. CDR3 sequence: CASSETSRAPRELFF. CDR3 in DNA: TGTGCCAGCAGCGAGACTAGTCGCGCGCCGAGGGAGCTGTTTTTT.

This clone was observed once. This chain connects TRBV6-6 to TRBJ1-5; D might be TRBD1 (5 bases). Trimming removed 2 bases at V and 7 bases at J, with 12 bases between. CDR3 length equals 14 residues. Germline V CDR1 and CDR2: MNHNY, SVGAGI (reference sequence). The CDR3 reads CASSYGGSGQPQHF. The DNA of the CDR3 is TGTGCCAGCAGTTACGGGGGTTCGGGGCAGCCCCAGCATTTT.

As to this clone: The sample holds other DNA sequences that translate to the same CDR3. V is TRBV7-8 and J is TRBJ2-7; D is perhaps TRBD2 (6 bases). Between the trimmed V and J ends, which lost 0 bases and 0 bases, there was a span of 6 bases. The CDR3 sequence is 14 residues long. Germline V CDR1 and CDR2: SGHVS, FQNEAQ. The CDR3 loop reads CASSLAGSSYEQYF. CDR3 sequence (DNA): TGTGCCAGCAGCTTAGCCGGGAGCTCCTACGAGCAGTACTTC.

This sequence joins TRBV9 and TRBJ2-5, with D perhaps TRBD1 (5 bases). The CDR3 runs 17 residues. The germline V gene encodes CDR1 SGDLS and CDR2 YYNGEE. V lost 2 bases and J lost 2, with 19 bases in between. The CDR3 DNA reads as TGTGCCAGCAGCGTCGCATCCGCCCGGACACCTCAAGAGACCCAGTACTTC. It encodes CASSVASARTPQETQYF.

CDR3 loop: CASSLVRIGTAQPETQYF. The DNA for the CDR3 is TGTGCCAGCAGCTTAGTAAGAATAGGGACCGCCCAGCCCGAGACGCAGTATTTT. The rearrangement uses TRBV13 and TRBJ2-3; possibly TRBD1 or TRBD2 for D (5 bases each). There are 18 residues in the CDR3. The germline V and J ends were trimmed by 1 base and 9 bases, with 26 bases remaining between them. Germline CDR1 is PRHDT and CDR2 is FYEKMQ (reference sequence).

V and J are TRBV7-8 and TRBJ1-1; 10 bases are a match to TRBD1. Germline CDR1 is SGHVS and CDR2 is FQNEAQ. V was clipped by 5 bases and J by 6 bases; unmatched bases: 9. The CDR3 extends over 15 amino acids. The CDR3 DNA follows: TGTGCCAGCAGCCTGGGACAGGGGATGGGCGCTGAAGCTTTCTTT. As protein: CASSLGQGMGAEAFF.

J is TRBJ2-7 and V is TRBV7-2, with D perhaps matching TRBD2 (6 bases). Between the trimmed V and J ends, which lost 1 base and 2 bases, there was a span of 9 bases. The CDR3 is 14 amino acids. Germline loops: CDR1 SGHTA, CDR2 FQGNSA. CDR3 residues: CASSLVSGAYEQYF. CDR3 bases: TGTGCCAGCAGCTTAGTGTCGGGAGCCTACGAGCAGTACTTC.

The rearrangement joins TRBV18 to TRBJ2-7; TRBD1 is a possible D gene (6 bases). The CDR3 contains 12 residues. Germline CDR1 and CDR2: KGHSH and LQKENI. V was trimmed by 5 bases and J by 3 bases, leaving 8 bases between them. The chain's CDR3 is CASSKQGYEQYF. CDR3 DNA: TGTGCCAGCTCAAAACAGGGCTACGAGCAGTACTTC.

DNA of the CDR3: TGTGCCATCAGTGAGATTGGTCAGCCCCAGCATTTT. Its translation is CAISEIGQPQHF. The chain has TRBV10-3 and TRBJ1-5; no firm D call. Germline CDR1 reads ENHRY; CDR2 reads SYGVKD. CDR3 length: 12 residues. Trimming pared 2 bases from V and 6 bases from J, leaving 5 bases between.